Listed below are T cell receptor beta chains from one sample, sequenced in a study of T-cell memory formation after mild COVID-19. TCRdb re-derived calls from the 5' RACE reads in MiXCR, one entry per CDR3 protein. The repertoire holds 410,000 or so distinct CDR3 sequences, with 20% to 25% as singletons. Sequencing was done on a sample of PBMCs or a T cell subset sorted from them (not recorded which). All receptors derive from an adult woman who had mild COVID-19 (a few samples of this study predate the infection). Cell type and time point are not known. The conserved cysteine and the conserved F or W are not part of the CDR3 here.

cdr3_aa: ASSLDFQGYNEQF
v_call: TRBV11-2
j_call: TRBJ2-1
cdr3_length: 13

cdr3_aa: ATSELQGAGTDTQY
v_call: TRBV24-1
j_call: TRBJ2-3
cdr3_length: 14

cdr3_aa: ASKRDTTDTQY
v_call: TRBV12-3/TRBV12-4
j_call: TRBJ2-3
cdr3_length: 11

cdr3_aa: ASSQVEGRAF
v_call: TRBV3-1
j_call: TRBJ1-1
cdr3_length: 10

cdr3_aa: SAVRDGPYNEQF
v_call: TRBV20-1
j_call: TRBJ2-1
cdr3_length: 12

cdr3_aa: SARGRGLKTSGRYEQY
v_call: TRBV20-1
j_call: TRBJ2-7
cdr3_length: 16

cdr3_aa: ASSSDRGSVGETQY
v_call: TRBV7-9
j_call: TRBJ2-5
cdr3_length: 14

cdr3_aa: AISESRTSGFSYEQY
v_call: TRBV10-3
j_call: TRBJ2-7
cdr3_length: 15

cdr3_aa: ASSSVAGARNEQF
v_call: TRBV7-2
j_call: TRBJ2-1
cdr3_length: 13

cdr3_aa: ATSDPGTNTGELF
v_call: TRBV24-1
j_call: TRBJ2-2
cdr3_length: 13

cdr3_aa: ASTSILDRLTMRYT
v_call: TRBV5-6
j_call: TRBJ1-2
cdr3_length: 14

cdr3_aa: ASSPGLGDTGELF
v_call: TRBV7-3
j_call: TRBJ2-2
cdr3_length: 13

cdr3_aa: ASRVAGGISYEQY
v_call: TRBV10-2
j_call: TRBJ2-7
cdr3_length: 13

cdr3_aa: ASSVLGSDEKLF
v_call: TRBV9
j_call: TRBJ1-4
cdr3_length: 12

cdr3_aa: ASSVSGRATDTQY
v_call: TRBV2
j_call: TRBJ2-3
cdr3_length: 13

cdr3_aa: ASSPWTADLKQF
v_call: TRBV7-6
j_call: TRBJ2-1
cdr3_length: 12

cdr3_aa: ASSSGVYEAF
v_call: TRBV12-3/TRBV12-4
j_call: TRBJ1-1
cdr3_length: 10

cdr3_aa: ASSLSTSADYEQY
v_call: TRBV27
j_call: TRBJ2-7
cdr3_length: 13

cdr3_aa: ASSVVGHYEQY
v_call: TRBV7-2
j_call: TRBJ2-7
cdr3_length: 11

cdr3_aa: ASSSDLYEQY
v_call: TRBV5-5
j_call: TRBJ2-7
cdr3_length: 10

cdr3_aa: ASSSPGLAKNIQY
v_call: TRBV6-2/TRBV6-3
j_call: TRBJ2-4
cdr3_length: 13

cdr3_aa: ASSPGDHYGYT
v_call: TRBV18
j_call: TRBJ1-2
cdr3_length: 11

cdr3_aa: ASSQEGSPNYGYT
v_call: TRBV3-1
j_call: TRBJ1-2
cdr3_length: 13

cdr3_aa: SARENPNYGYT
v_call: TRBV20-1
j_call: TRBJ1-2
cdr3_length: 11

cdr3_aa: ASSLEALSSYNEQF
v_call: TRBV5-1
j_call: TRBJ2-1
cdr3_length: 14

cdr3_aa: ASSSRTPGELF
v_call: TRBV7-9
j_call: TRBJ2-2
cdr3_length: 11

cdr3_aa: ASSYIGVSGDYNEQF
v_call: TRBV25-1
j_call: TRBJ2-1
cdr3_length: 15

cdr3_aa: ASSARGRAGYT
v_call: TRBV2
j_call: TRBJ1-2
cdr3_length: 11

cdr3_aa: ASSLAAGGVYEQY
v_call: TRBV5-6
j_call: TRBJ2-7
cdr3_length: 13

cdr3_aa: ASSLRRANEQF
v_call: TRBV6-5
j_call: TRBJ2-1
cdr3_length: 11

cdr3_aa: SARELYEQY
v_call: TRBV20-1
j_call: TRBJ2-7
cdr3_length: 9

cdr3_aa: ASSFGTINTDTQY
v_call: TRBV7-2
j_call: TRBJ2-3
cdr3_length: 13